A single sample gave rise to the 9 T cell receptor beta chains below, sequenced in a study of control samples from healthy donors and cancer patients (dated by TCRdb to the early 2020s). Receptors were amplified or captured by the immunoSEQ multiplex PCR assay. TCRdb re-hosts the immuneACCESS table, in-frame sequences only. Its copies lack some clones; in the studies checked, an unresolved V gene accounts for under half of them, and the cause for the rest is not known. In this sample the table shows around 70,000 clones, 70% to 90% of which occur a single time. The ten biggest clones cover about 2.2% of the sample. The sample consisted of PBMCs. The receptor set was obtained from a woman aged 45-65 years with head and neck cancer.

This chain links TRBV28 with TRBJ2-1; D gene uncertain. V dropped 2 bases and J dropped 2 bases, with 10 bases sitting between them. The germline gives CDR1 MDHEN, CDR2 SYDVKM. This CDR3 spans 15 amino acids. CDR3 bases: TGTGCCAGCAGTTTAAGGCAGACCACCTACAATGAGCAGTTCTTC. It yields the protein CASSLRQTTYNEQFF.

Written as DNA, the CDR3 is TGTGCCAGCAGCCCGGGGCCGATAAGACAGACACAGGGCTATGGCTACACCTTC. This sequence encodes CASSPGPIRQTQGYGYTF. V is TRBV7-6 and J is TRBJ1-2, with D possibly matching TRBD1 (6 bases). The germline V gene encodes CDR1 SGHVS and CDR2 FNYEAQ. The CDR3 covers 18 residues. Trimming removed 5 bases from V and 4 bases from J, with 26 bases in between.

This chain uses TRBV4-2 with TRBJ1-2; D is unresolved. This CDR3 region has 15 residues. Per germline, CDR1 LGHNA and CDR2 YNFKEQ. Trimming left V 4 bases short and J 4 bases short, with 16 bases between. CDR3 amino acids: CASSPLGDVGYGYTF. The CDR3 DNA sequence: TGTGCCAGCAGCCCGTTGGGAGATGTTGGCTATGGCTACACCTTC.

The chain joins TRBV6-5 to TRBJ1-1, with 9 bases lining up with TRBD1. Germline CDR1 reads MNHEY; CDR2 reads SVGAGI. The CDR3 sequence is 12 residues long. Germline trimming cut 7 bases from V and 7 bases from J; bases unmatched to any gene: 4. This CDR3 reads CASTLDRGEAFF. The DNA of the CDR3 is TGTGCCAGCACCTTGGACAGGGGTGAAGCTTTCTTT.

The V and J genes are TRBV4-3 and TRBJ1-1; a weak D match, TRBD1 (5 bases). The CDR3 covers 18 residues. The ends were cut back, 0 bases at V and 0 bases at J, with 17 bases in the middle. Germline CDR1 LGHNA, CDR2 YSLEER. This CDR3 reads CASSQDGEGRGMNTEAFF. The CDR3 coding sequence is TGCGCCAGCAGCCAAGATGGAGAGGGGCGGGGAATGAACACTGAAGCTTTCTTT.

This clone was seen a single time. The V call is TRBV10-2, the J call TRBJ2-5; 8 nucleotides line up with TRBD2. The CDR3 spans 14 residues. Germline CDR1 WSHSY, CDR2 SAAADI. Trimming took 2 bases from V and 1 from J; bases not matched to a gene: 0. CDR3 DNA: TGCGCCAGCAGTGAGAGCGGGGGCCAAGAGACCCAGTACTTC. The encoded protein is CASSESGGQETQYF.

The chain is built from TRBV7-3 and TRBJ2-5; D is unresolved. CDR1 SGHTA and CDR2 FQGTGA come from the germline V gene. Deletions cut 2 bases from V and 4 bases from J, with 11 bases between. This CDR3 spans 14 amino acids. The CDR3 here is CASSLSPVGETQYF. DNA of the CDR3: TGTGCCAGCAGCTTATCACCGGTTGGAGAGACCCAGTACTTC.

The gene calls are TRBV7-3 and TRBJ2-1; TRBD1 agrees at 7 bases. From germline, CDR1 is SGHTA and CDR2 FQGTGA. The CDR3 length is 15 residues. V gave up 1 base and J gave up 3 bases; unmatched junction bases: 3. CDR3 residues: CASSLNPGGYNEQFF. Here the CDR3 DNA reads TGTGCCAGCAGCTTAAACCCAGGGGGCTACAATGAGCAGTTCTTC.

A few counts support this clone. The CDR3, as DNA: TGTGCCAGCAGCCAAGGAGTAAGGGGGGAGCTGTTTTTT. It yields the protein CASSQGVRGELFF. The chain uses TRBV3-1 (or the pseudogene TRBV3-2) and TRBJ2-2, with D unresolved. Germline V CDR1 and CDR2: LGHDT, YNNKEL (reference sequence). The CDR3 length is 13 residues. The V end lost 1 base, the J end lost 8 bases, and 8 bases lay between the germline ends.